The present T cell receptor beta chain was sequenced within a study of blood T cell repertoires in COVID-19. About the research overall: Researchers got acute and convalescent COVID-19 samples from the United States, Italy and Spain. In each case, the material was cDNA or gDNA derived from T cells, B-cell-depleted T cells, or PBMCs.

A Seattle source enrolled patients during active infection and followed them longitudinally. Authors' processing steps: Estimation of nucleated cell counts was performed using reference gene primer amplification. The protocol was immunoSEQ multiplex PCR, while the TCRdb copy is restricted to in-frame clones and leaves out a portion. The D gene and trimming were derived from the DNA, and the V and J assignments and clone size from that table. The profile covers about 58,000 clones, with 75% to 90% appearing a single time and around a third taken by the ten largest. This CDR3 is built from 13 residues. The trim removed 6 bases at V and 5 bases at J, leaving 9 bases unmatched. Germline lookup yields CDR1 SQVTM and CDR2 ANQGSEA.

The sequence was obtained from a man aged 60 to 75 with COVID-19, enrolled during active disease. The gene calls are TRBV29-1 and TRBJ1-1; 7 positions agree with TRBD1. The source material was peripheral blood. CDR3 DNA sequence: TGCAGCGTCCAACAGGGGCAAGGAACTGAAGCTTTCTTT. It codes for CSVQQGQGTEAFF.